The source of this T cell receptor beta chain is a study of OX40 agonist ivuxolimab in advanced cancers. This table comes from immunoSEQ multiplex PCR, and its TCRdb copy is limited to in-frame clones, with some not included. The sample has 75,000 to 100,000 clones, about 84% seen once; the top ten hold around 5.5%. The TCR sequence derives from an adult with an advanced solid tumor such as melanoma, head and neck, liver or kidney cancer. The sample in question was CD4+ or CD8+ T cells sorted from blood, obtained in a trial of the OX40 agonist ivuxolimab.

CDR3 DNA: TGTGCCAGCAGCGTAGGTCTAGCGGGGGCCTACGAGCAGTACTTC. Translating gives CASSVGLAGAYEQYF. J is TRBJ2-7 and V is TRBV9; 10 bases map to TRBD2. Trimming at V came to 0 bases and at J to 2 bases, leaving 2 bases not matched to a gene. CDR1 is SGDLS, CDR2 YYNGEE, per germline. The CDR3 totals 15 residues.